This entry lists 23 T cell receptor beta chains sequenced from one sample in a study of blood T cell repertoires in COVID-19. Profiled with immunoSEQ multiplex PCR; TCRdb holds only in-frame clones, not every one. There are 60,000 to 65,000 clones in the sample; 65% to 90% occur only once, and more than 5% lies in the top ten. The material sequenced was peripheral blood. The origin of the receptors is a woman aged 55-69 years with acute or convalescent COVID-19.

The chain recombines TRBV19 with TRBJ2-3; tentatively, D is TRBD1 (6 bases). This CDR3 comprises 16 residues. CDR1 and CDR2 from the germline V gene are LNHDA and SQIVND (reference sequence). Trimming shortened V by 0 bases and J by 2 bases, and 12 bases separated the two germline ends. The CDR3 nucleotides read TGTGCCAGTAGTATAGAGGGACATCGATTCACAGATACGCAGTATTTT. Translation: CASSIEGHRFTDTQYF.

The CDR3 region has the DNA TGTGCCAGCAGCTTAGCGACAGGGGACAGCAATCAGCCCCAGCATTTT. Protein product: CASSLATGDSNQPQHF. The chain couples TRBV7-9 to TRBJ1-5, with TRBD1 matching 8 bases. The CDR3 totals 16 residues. Trimming took 0 bases from V and 1 from J; bases not matched to a gene: 2. Per the germline V gene, CDR1 is SEHNR and CDR2 is FQNEAQ (reference sequence).

This rearrangement joins TRBV2 to TRBJ1-4; 7 bases match TRBD1. From germline, CDR1 is SNHLY and CDR2 FYNNEI. The CDR3 consists of 14 residues. The trim removed 5 bases at V and 2 bases at J, leaving 2 bases unmatched. This chain's CDR3 is CASSRQGTNEKLFF. As DNA, the CDR3 is TGTGCCAGCAGTAGACAGGGCACTAATGAAAAACTGTTTTTT.

V usage is TRBV29-1 and J usage is TRBJ2-3, with D possibly matching TRBD2 (6 bases). With 6 bases removed from V and 0 bases from J, the gap between germline ends came to 13 bases. The CDR3 has 14 amino acids. Germline V gene lookup returns CDR1 SQVTM and CDR2 ANQGSEA. The CDR3 DNA reads as TGCAGCGTCTCACGGCGGGGAAGCACAGATACGCAGTATTTT. It specifies CSVSRRGSTDTQYF.

This chain joins TRBV18 and TRBJ1-1; 8 bases match TRBD1. There are 15 residues in the CDR3. V shed 6 bases, J shed 4 bases, and the junction held 10 bases outside the gene matches. Germline V gives CDR1 KGHSH, CDR2 LQKENI. This chain's CDR3 is CASSYGGQGSTEAFF. CDR3 DNA: TGTGCCAGCTCTTACGGTGGACAGGGTAGCACTGAAGCTTTCTTT. Together with reference TRBV18 and TRBJ1-1, the CDR3 gives the full variable domain: NAGVMQNPRHLVRRRGQEARLRCSPMKGHSHVYWYRQLPEEGLKFMVYLQKENIIDESGMPKERFSAEFPKEGPSILRIQQVVRGDSAAYFCASSYGGQGSTEAFFGQGTRLTVV.

The chain is built from TRBV6-5 and TRBJ1-5; 7 nucleotides align to TRBD1. The CDR3 is 15 amino acids. Germline V CDR1 and CDR2: MNHEY, SVGAGI. Unmatched junction bases numbered 9, after V lost 6 bases and J lost 4 bases. As DNA, the CDR3 is TGTGCCAGCAGGCCCGGGACAGAATATAATCAGCCCCAGCATTTT. Translation gives CASRPGTEYNQPQHF.

Only one count was recorded for this clone. The sample holds other DNA sequences that translate to the same CDR3. The rearrangement uses TRBV18 and TRBJ2-2; D call uncertain. Germline V CDR1 and CDR2: KGHSH, LQKENI. The CDR3 extends over 13 amino acids. The V end was cut by 1 base, the J end by 4 bases, with 4 bases between. The DNA for the CDR3 is TGTGCCAGCTCACCACTAGCCACCGGGGAGCTGTTTTTT. It codes for CASSPLATGELFF. The full variable domain, with the rest looked up from reference TRBV18 and TRBJ2-2, is NAGVMQNPRHLVRRRGQEARLRCSPMKGHSHVYWYRQLPEEGLKFMVYLQKENIIDESGMPKERFSAEFPKEGPSILRIQQVVRGDSAAYFCASSPLATGELFFGEGSRLTVL.

The V call is TRBV2, the J call TRBJ2-7, with TRBD2 matching 8 bases. Germline V gives CDR1 SNHLY, CDR2 FYNNEI. V was pared by 5 bases and J by 2 bases, with 5 bases of the junction left unmatched. This CDR3 spans 14 amino acids. The CDR3 DNA reads as TGTGCCAGCAGTCTGGGGACTAGAGCCTACGAGCAGTACTTC. Its translation: CASSLGTRAYEQYF.

This chain uses TRBV18 with TRBJ1-2, with no clear D. Germline assignment: CDR1 KGHSH and CDR2 LQKENI. V lost 0 bases to trimming and J lost 7 bases, with 6 bases between them. The CDR3 runs to 12 residues. The CDR3 here is CASSPPEGGYTF. CDR3 DNA: TGTGCCAGCTCACCACCGGAGGGTGGCTACACCTTC.

The genes are TRBV14 and TRBJ1-5; TRBD1 might be the D (6 bases). V lost 4 bases to trimming and J lost 4 bases, with 8 bases between them. Germline loops: CDR1 SGHDN, CDR2 FVKESK. There are 13 residues in the CDR3. Here the CDR3 reads CASSPDRNQPQHF. CDR3 bases: TGTGCCAGCAGCCCCGACAGGAATCAGCCCCAGCATTTT.

Worth noting for this clone: Different DNA sequences within this sample yield the same CDR3. V is TRBV6-5 and J is TRBJ2-2, with a weak D call TRBD1 (6 bases). Trimming removed 2 bases at V and 0 bases at J, with 7 bases between. This CDR3 has 15 amino acids. Germline loops: CDR1 MNHEY, CDR2 SVGAGI. DNA for the CDR3: TGTGCCAGCAGTTACGACAGGACGAACACCGGGGAGCTGTTTTTT. Protein product: CASSYDRTNTGELFF.

The gene calls are TRBV29-1 and TRBJ1-1; 11 bases align to TRBD1. CDR3 length: 14 residues. Germline lookup yields CDR1 SQVTM and CDR2 ANQGSEA. Trimming cost V 5 bases and J 5 bases; bases outside gene matches: 7. The CDR3 DNA reads as TGCAGCGTTCAAGGGGGACAGGGGGAAACTGAAGCTTTCTTT. Translated: CSVQGGQGETEAFF.

The CDR3 here is CASSLRRVGTSGGPTWELFF. CDR3 coding DNA: TGTGCCAGCAGCTTAAGAAGAGTTGGGACTAGCGGGGGTCCAACCTGGGAGCTGTTTTTT. This chain links TRBV7-3 with TRBJ2-2; 14 nucleotides match TRBD2. Per germline, CDR1 SGHTA and CDR2 FQGTGA. Trimming removed 1 base from V and 9 bases from J; junction bases left unmatched: 16. The CDR3 spans 20 residues.

The rearrangement links TRBV5-1 to TRBJ2-1; D perhaps matches TRBD1 (6 bases). There are 13 residues in the CDR3. The V end was cut by 4 bases, the J end by 8 bases, with 13 bases between. Germline V gene lookup returns CDR1 SGHRS and CDR2 YFSETQ. This chain's CDR3 is CASSPQGFHEQFF. Here the CDR3 DNA reads TGCGCCAGCAGCCCACAGGGTTTTCATGAGCAGTTCTTC.

The CDR3 region has the DNA TGTGCCAGCGATACAGGGGGCGAAGATGATCAGCCCCAGCATTTT. Translating it yields CASDTGGEDDQPQHF. This sequence joins TRBV9 and TRBJ1-5; 9 positions match TRBD1. Germline CDR1 and CDR2: SGDLS and YYNGEE. With V trimmed by 7 bases and J by 5 bases, 10 bases remained unmatched. The length of the CDR3 is 15 residues.

This chain links TRBV19 with TRBJ2-3; D might be TRBD2 (5 bases). The CDR3 is made up of 15 amino acids. Per the germline V gene, CDR1 is LNHDA and CDR2 is SQIVND (reference sequence). Trimming removed 5 bases at V and 5 bases at J, with 17 bases between. This CDR3 reads CASSPPDSRQDTQYF. The CDR3 nucleotides read TGTGCCAGTAGTCCCCCGGACTCACGACAAGATACGCAGTATTTT.

The chain is built from TRBV6-4 and TRBJ2-7, with 9 bases identical to TRBD2. Germline lookup yields CDR1 MRHNA and CDR2 SNTAGT. The V and J ends lost 6 bases and 2 bases, in that order; junction bases with no gene match: 8. The CDR3 loop spans 15 amino acids. This chain's CDR3 is CASRKETSGAYEQYF. The CDR3 coding sequence is TGTGCCAGCAGGAAGGAGACTAGCGGTGCCTACGAGCAGTACTTC.

The rearrangement links TRBV5-1 to TRBJ1-4; 8 bases are a match to TRBD1. CDR1 and CDR2 (germline): SGHRS, YFSETQ. Germline trimming cut 4 bases from V and 5 bases from J; bases unmatched to any gene: 7. The CDR3 runs 15 residues. DNA for the CDR3: TGCGCCAGCAGCGCGTCGCAGGGGGCAAATGAAAAACTGTTTTTT. Translation: CASSASQGANEKLFF.

The CDR3 spells CASKPGQGNYGYTF. The CDR3 bases are TGTGCCAGCAAACCGGGACAGGGGAACTATGGCTACACCTTC. V is TRBV6-6 and J is TRBJ1-2; 10 bases are shared with TRBD1. After removal of 7 bases from V and 2 bases from J, the junction contained 4 bases not matched to a gene. This CDR3 has 14 amino acids. Germline-derived CDR1 and CDR2 are MNHNY and SVGAGI (reference sequence).

The rearrangement links TRBV9 to TRBJ2-3; TRBD1 matches 8 bases. Germline lookup yields CDR1 SGDLS and CDR2 YYNGEE. Trimming took 2 bases from V and 0 from J; bases not matched to a gene: 5. This CDR3 is 16 amino acids long. CDR3 protein: CASSVQGALSTDTQYF. For the CDR3, the DNA is TGTGCCAGCAGCGTCCAGGGGGCGCTTAGCACAGATACGCAGTATTTT.

The V call is TRBV18, the J call TRBJ1-1; D uncertain. V was trimmed by 5 bases and J by 3 bases, leaving 10 bases between them. The CDR3 is 13 amino acids. Germline CDR1 and CDR2: KGHSH and LQKENI. The CDR3 region is CASSSTGDTEAFF. Here the CDR3 DNA reads TGTGCCAGCTCATCCACCGGTGACACTGAAGCTTTCTTT.

The V and J genes are TRBV19 and TRBJ1-1; TRBD1 agrees at 8 bases. The V gene end was trimmed by 6 bases and the J gene end by 0 bases; junction bases not matched to a gene: 3. Germline CDR1 reads LNHDA; CDR2 reads SQIVND (reference sequence). This CDR3 region has 14 residues. The CDR3 region has the DNA TGTGCCAGTAGAAGGGGACAGGTGAACACTGAAGCTTTCTTT. It yields the protein CASRRGQVNTEAFF.

V gene TRBV18 combines with J gene TRBJ1-2; 8 positions agree with TRBD1. Germline CDR1 reads KGHSH; CDR2 reads LQKENI. V lost 2 bases to trimming and J lost 3 bases; unmatched junction nucleotides: 5. The CDR3 is made up of 15 amino acids. CDR3 coding DNA: TGTGCCAGCTCACCAGCCACGGGACAGGACTATGGCTACACCTTC. Translation gives CASSPATGQDYGYTF. The full variable domain, its missing parts supplied by reference TRBV18 and TRBJ1-2, is NAGVMQNPRHLVRRRGQEARLRCSPMKGHSHVYWYRQLPEEGLKFMVYLQKENIIDESGMPKERFSAEFPKEGPSILRIQQVVRGDSAAYFCASSPATGQDYGYTFGSGTRLTVV.